This TCR beta chain was retrieved from a study of breast tumors, draining lymph nodes, adjacent tissues. This clonotype showed up just a few times. The ends lost 4 bases at V and 4 bases at J; junction bases unmatched: 9. This CDR3 comprises 15 residues. The germline CDR1 and CDR2 sequences are MDHEN and SYDVKM. MiXCR was run by TCRdb on the multiplex PCR reads, yielding one entry per CDR3 protein. The repertoire consists of approximately 130,000 distinct CDR3 sequences, with 21% occurring once and the leading ten covering 2% to 2.5%. Axillary draining lymph nodes of breast cancer patients supplied the node samples.

The clonotype comes from a female donor with breast cancer. Some clones in this sample may be carry-over from other donors' samples. Sequencing input: axillary lymph node tissue. The chain has TRBV28 and TRBJ1-2, with 7 bases that match TRBD1. In DNA, the CDR3 is TGTGCCAGCAGTTCCACAGGGGAGGGCAGCTATGGCTACACCTTC. Its protein is CASSSTGEGSYGYTF.